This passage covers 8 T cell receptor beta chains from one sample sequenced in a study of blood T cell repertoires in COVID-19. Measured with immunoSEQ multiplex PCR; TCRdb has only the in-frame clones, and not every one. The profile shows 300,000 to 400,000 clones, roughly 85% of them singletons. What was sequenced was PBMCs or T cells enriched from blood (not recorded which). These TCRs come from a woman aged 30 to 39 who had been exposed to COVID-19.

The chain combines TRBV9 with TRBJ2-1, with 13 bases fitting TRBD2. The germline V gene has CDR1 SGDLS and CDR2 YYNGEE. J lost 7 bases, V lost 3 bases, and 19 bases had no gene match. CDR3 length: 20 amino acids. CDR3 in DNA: TGTGCCAGCAGCGAAAAGGGACTAGCGGGAAACTCGTACATAAGGAATGAGCAGTTCTTC. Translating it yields CASSEKGLAGNSYIRNEQFF.

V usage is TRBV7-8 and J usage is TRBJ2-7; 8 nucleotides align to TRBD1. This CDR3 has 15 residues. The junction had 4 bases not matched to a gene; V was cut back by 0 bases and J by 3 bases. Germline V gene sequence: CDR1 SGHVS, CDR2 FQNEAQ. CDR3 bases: TGTGCCAGCAGCTTAGCCGACAGGGGAGGCTACGAGCAGTACTTC. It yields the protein CASSLADRGGYEQYF.

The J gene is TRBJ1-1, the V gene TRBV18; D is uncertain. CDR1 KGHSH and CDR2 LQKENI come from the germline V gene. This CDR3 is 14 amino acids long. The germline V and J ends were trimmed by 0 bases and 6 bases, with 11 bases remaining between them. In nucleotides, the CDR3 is TGTGCCAGCTCACCACCAAATTTCATAGCTGAAGCTTTCTTT. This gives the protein CASSPPNFIAEAFF.

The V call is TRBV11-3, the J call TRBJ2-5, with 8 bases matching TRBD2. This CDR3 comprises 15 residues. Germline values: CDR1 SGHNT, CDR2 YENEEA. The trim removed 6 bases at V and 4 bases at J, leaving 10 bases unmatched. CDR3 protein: CASSPGGPVGETQYF. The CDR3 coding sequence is TGTGCCAGCAGTCCGGGGGGGCCTGTGGGAGAGACCCAGTACTTC.

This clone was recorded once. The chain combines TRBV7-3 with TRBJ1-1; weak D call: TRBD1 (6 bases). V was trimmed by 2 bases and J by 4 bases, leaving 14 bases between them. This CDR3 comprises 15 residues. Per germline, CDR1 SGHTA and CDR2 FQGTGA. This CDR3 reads CASSLEVGGFTEAFF. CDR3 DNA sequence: TGTGCCAGCAGCTTAGAGGTAGGGGGATTCACTGAAGCTTTCTTT. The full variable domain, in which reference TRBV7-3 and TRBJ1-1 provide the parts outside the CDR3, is GAGVSQTPSNKVTEKGKYVELRCDPISGHTALYWYRQSLGQGPEFLIYFQGTGAADDSGLPNDRFFAVRPEGSVSTLKIQRTERGDSAVYLCASSLEVGGFTEAFFGQGTRLTVV.

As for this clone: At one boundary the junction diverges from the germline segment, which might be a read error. This CDR3 is CASSLGAYLTDTQYF. Written as DNA, the CDR3 is TGTGCTAGCAGCTTAGGGGCGTACCTCACAGATACGCAGTATTTT. The chain combines TRBV7-7 with TRBJ2-3, with D maybe TRBD1 (5 bases). The germline V gene encodes CDR1 SSHAT and CDR2 FNYEAQ (reference sequence). The CDR3 loop spans 15 amino acids.

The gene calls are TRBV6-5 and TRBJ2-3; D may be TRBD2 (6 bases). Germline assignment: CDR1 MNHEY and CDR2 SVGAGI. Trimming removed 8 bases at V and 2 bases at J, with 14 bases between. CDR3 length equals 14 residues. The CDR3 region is CASLRDSLTDTQYF. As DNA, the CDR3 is TGTGCCAGCCTCCGGGACTCCCTCACAGATACGCAGTATTTT.

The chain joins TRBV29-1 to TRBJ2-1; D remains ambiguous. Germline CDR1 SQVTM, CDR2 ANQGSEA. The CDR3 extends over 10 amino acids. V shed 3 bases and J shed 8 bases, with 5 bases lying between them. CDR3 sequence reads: CSVDSYEQFF. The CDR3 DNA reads TGCAGCGTTGATTCGTATGAGCAGTTCTTC.